This TCR beta chain was identified during a study of blood T cells in healthy people across ages. General study results and limits: It was not possible, with unsorted PBMCs, to conclusively compare naive and antigen-experienced cells. With naive T cell percentage, TCR beta diversity showed a strong correlation.

A second PCR of roughly 7 to 11 cycles used a sample-barcoded 5' primer and a J-beta primer mix. TCRdb reprocessed the 5' RACE reads via MiXCR and lists one record per CDR3 protein. The sample holds more than 1.4 million distinct CDR3 sequences; about 40% are singletons and the top ten take 6.5% to 10%. From germline, CDR1 is SNHLY and CDR2 FYNNEI. CDR3 size: 14 residues. V lost 6 bases, J lost 11 bases, and 22 bases lay in between. Comments on this clonotype: The antigen is not known.

The source material was blood. The sequence derives from a woman between 18 and 29 years old in good health. The V gene is TRBV2, the J gene TRBJ2-5; maybe TRBD1 (5 bases). The chain's CDR3 is CASRGRTTMSEQYF. CDR3 sequence (DNA): TGTGCCAGCAGGGGGCGGACCACAATGAGTGAGCAGTACTTC.